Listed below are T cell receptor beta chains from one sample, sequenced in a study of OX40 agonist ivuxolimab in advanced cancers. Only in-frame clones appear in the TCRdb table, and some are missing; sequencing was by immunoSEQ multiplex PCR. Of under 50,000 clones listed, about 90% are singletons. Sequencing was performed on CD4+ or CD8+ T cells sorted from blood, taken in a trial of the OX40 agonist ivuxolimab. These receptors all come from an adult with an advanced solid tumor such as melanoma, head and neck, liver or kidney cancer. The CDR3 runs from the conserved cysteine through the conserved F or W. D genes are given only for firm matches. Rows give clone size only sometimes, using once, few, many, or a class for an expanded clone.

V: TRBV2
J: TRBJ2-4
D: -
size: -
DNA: TGTGCCACCCTAGGACAGTCAAACATTCAGTACTTC
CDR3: CATLGQSNIQYF

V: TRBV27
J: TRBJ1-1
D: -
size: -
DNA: TGTGCCAGCAGTCCTACAGGGTACACTGAAGCTTTCTTT
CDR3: CASSPTGYTEAFF

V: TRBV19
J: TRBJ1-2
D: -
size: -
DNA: TGTGCCAGTAACCCCGAGGACGGGAACTATGGCTACACCTTC
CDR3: CASNPEDGNYGYTF

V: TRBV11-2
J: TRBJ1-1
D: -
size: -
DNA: TGTGCCAGCAGCCGATTCCGAACGGTGAACACTGAAGCTTTCTTT
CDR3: CASSRFRTVNTEAFF

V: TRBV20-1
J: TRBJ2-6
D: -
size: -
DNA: TGCAGCGATGACTACTCCAACGTCCTGACTTTC
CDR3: CSDDYSNVLTF

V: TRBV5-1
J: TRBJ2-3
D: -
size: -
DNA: TGCGCCAGCAGCTGGGGGACCCCCGGTATGCCAGATACGCAGTATTTT
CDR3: CASSWGTPGMPDTQYF

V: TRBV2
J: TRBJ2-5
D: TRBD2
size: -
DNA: TGTGCCAGCAAGACTAGCGGGAGGGAGACCCAGTACTTC
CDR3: CASKTSGRETQYF

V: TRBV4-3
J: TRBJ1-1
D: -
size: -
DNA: TGCGCCAGCAGCCCGGATGAGGACACTGAAGCTTTCTTT
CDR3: CASSPDEDTEAFF

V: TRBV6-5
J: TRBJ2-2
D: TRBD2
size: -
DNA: TGTGCCAGCAGTTACGTCCTAGCGGGTACTCCCGGGGAGCTGTTTTTT
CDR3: CASSYVLAGTPGELFF

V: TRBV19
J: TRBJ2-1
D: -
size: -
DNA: TGTGCCAGTAGTATAGGAGGGTCGGATGAGCAGTTCTTC
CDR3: CASSIGGSDEQFF

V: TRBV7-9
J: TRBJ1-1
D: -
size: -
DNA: TGTGCCAGCAGCTTGACAGTGAACTCTGAAGCTTTCTTT
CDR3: CASSLTVNSEAFF

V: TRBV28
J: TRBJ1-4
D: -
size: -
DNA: TGTGCCAGCACCGTAGGGTTGGGGGAGCATGAAAAACTGTTTTTT
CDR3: CASTVGLGEHEKLFF

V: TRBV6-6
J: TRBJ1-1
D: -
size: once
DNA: TGTGCCAGCACCACGGGACCTGAAGCTTTCTTT
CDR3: CASTTGPEAFF

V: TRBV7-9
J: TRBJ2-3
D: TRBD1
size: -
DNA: TGTGCCAGCAGGGGACAGGGCCAAAAGGGAGATACGCAGTATTTT
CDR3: CASRGQGQKGDTQYF

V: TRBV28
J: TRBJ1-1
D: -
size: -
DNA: TGTGCCAGCACTCCCCTGGGATCTCCTTTGAACACTGAAGCTTTCTTT
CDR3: CASTPLGSPLNTEAFF

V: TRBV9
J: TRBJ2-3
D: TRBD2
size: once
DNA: TGTGCCAGCAGCGTCTCGGCTAGCGGGAGCACAGATACGCAGTATTTT
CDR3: CASSVSASGSTDTQYF

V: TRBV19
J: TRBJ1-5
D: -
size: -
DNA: TGTGCCAGTAGCCCGATACACCAGCCCCAGCATTTT
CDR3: CASSPIHQPQHF

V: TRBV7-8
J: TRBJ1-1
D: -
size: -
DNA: TGTGCCAGCAGCAGGGGTGAGGGTGAAGCTTTCTTT
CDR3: CASSRGEGEAFF

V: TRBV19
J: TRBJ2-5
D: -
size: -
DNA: TGTGCCAGTAGTATCCGGGACACCCGCCAAGAGACCCAGTACTTC
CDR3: CASSIRDTRQETQYF

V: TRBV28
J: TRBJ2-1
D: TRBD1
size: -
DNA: TGTGCCAGCAGTTTCATCAGGGGGCTTAGCAATGAGCAGTTCTTC
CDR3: CASSFIRGLSNEQFF

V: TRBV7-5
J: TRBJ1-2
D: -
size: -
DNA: TGTGCCAGAAGCCCCCTTCAGGGGCTCCCCTATGGCTACACCTTC
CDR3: CARSPLQGLPYGYTF

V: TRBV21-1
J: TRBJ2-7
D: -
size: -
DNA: TGTGCCAGCAGGAACAGGGTAGGGGTATCCTACGAGCAGTACTTC
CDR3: CASRNRVGVSYEQYF

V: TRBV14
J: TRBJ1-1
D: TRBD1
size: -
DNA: TGTGCCAGCAGCCAAGATCAGCGACAGGGGAGAAACACTGAAGCTTTCTTT
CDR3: CASSQDQRQGRNTEAFF

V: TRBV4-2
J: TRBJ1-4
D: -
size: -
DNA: TGTGCCAGCAGCCAACCTACAGAGCTCGGGGAAAAACTGTTTTTT
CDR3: CASSQPTELGEKLFF

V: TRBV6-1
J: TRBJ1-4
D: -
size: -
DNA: TGTGCCAGCAGTGAACAGGGAGTGTGGGAAAAACTGTTTTTT
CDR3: CASSEQGVWEKLFF

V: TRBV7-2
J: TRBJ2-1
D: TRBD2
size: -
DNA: TGTGCCAGCAGCTTAGCACTAGCGGGAGGGGGGAACTACAATGAGCAGTTCTTC
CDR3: CASSLALAGGGNYNEQFF

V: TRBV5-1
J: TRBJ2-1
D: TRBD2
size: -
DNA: TGCGCCAGCAGCTTGGGCGGGGGCTCCTACAATGAGCAGTTCTTC
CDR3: CASSLGGGSYNEQFF

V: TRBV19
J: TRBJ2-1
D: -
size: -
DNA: TGTGCCAGTAGTTCAGGGGTCCATGAGCAGTTCTTC
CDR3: CASSSGVHEQFF

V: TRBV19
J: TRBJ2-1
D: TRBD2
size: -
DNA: TGTGCCAGTAGTATAGATCGGACTAGCGGGGTTTCCTCCTACAATGAGCAGTTCTTC
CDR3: CASSIDRTSGVSSYNEQFF

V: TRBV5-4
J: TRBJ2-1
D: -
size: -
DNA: TGTGCCAGCAGCCTGGGACTTCTCTTTGAGCAGTTCTTC
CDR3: CASSLGLLFEQFF

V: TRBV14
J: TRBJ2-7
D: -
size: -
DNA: TGTGCCAGCAGCCAGTATGAGGGAATCCCCTACGAGCAGTACTTC
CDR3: CASSQYEGIPYEQYF

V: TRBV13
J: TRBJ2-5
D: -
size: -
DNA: TGTGCCAGCAGCTTAGCACAGCGAGAAGAGACCCAGTACTTC
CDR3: CASSLAQREETQYF

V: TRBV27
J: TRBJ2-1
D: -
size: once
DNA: TGTGCCAGCACGGGGACGAGCTCCTACAATGAGCAGTTCTTC
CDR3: CASTGTSSYNEQFF

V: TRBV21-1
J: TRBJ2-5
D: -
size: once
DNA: TGTGCCAGCAGCAAAGCGATTAGCGGGAGGGAAGAGACCCAGTACTTC
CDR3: CASSKAISGREETQYF

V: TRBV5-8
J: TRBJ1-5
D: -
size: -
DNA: TGTGCCAGCAGCCTAGGGGGATTTAGCAATCAGCCCCAGCATTTT
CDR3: CASSLGGFSNQPQHF

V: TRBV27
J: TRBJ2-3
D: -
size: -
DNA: TGTGCCAGCAGTCCCGGGGGCGGCACAGATACGCAGTATTTT
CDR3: CASSPGGGTDTQYF

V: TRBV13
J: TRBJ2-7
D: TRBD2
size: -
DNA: TGTGCCAGCAGCTTAGGTCAGCGGGAGGGCGTCAAATCGTGGGAGCAGTACTTC
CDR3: CASSLGQREGVKSWEQYF

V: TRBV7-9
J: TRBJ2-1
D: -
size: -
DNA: TGTGCCAGCAGCCGAAATGAGCAGTTCTTC
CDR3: CASSRNEQFF

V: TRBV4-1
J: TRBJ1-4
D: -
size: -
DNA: TGCGCCAGCAGCCGATTAGAGACAGACCGAGAAAAACTGTTTTTT
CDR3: CASSRLETDREKLFF

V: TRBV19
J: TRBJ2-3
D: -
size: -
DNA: TGTGCCAGCCATGATCAGGCCTCAACAGATACGCAGTATTTT
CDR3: CASHDQASTDTQYF

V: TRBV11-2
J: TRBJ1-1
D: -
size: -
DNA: TGTGCCAGCAGCTTAGGGACGATTGAAGCTTTCTTT
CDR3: CASSLGTIEAFF